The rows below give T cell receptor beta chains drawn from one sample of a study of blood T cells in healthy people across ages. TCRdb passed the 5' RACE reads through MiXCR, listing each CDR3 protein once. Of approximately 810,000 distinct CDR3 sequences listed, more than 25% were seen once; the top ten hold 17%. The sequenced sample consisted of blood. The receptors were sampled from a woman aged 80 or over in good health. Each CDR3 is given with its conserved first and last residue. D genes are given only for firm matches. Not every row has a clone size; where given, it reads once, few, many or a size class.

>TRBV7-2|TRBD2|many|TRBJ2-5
TGTGCCAGCTCCGAAATAAGAGGACTAGCGGGGGGTGGAGAGACCCAGTACTTC
CASSEIRGLAGGGETQYF
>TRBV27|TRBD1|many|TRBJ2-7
TGTGCCAGCGGAATTGCCGGGACAGGGGGTAGCGAGCAGTACTTC
CASGIAGTGGSEQYF
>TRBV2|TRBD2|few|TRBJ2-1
TGTGCCAGCACCGGACTAGCGGGGGAGAGCTCCTACAATGAGCAGTTCTTC
CASTGLAGESSYNEQFF
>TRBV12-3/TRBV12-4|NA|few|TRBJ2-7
TGTGCCAGCAGTTGGGGGTATGATTCTTACGAGCAGTACTTC
CASSWGYDSYEQYF
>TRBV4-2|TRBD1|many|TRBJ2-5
TGTGCCAGCAGCCAGGCGGGACAGGAAGAGACCCAGTACTTC
CASSQAGQEETQYF
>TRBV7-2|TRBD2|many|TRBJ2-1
TGTGCCAGCAGCTTAGCCCCACTAGGTAGCGGGGGGGCCGTTTCATCGAGTGAGCAGTTCTTC
CASSLAPLGSGGAVSSSEQFF
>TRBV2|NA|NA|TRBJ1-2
TGTACCAGCAGTGAATTTCAGGGGCCCTATGGCTACACCTTC
CTSSEFQGPYGYTF
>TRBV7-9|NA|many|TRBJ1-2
TGTGCCAGCAGCTTTGAACACGGCTATGGCTACACCTTC
CASSFEHGYGYTF
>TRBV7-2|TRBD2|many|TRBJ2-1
TGTGCCAGCAGCCCCAACCGGGGCGGGGGCTACAATGAGCAGTTCTTC
CASSPNRGGGYNEQFF
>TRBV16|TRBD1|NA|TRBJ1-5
TGTGCCAGCAGCCCTACAGGGGCCGTCGAATCCCAGCATTTT
CASSPTGAVESQHF
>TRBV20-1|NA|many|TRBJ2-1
TGCAGTGCTAGGGGGACGGCCTCCTACAATGAGCAGTTCTTC
CSARGTASYNEQFF
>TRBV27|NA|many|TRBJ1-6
TGTGCCAGCAGTAAAAGCTCCTATAATTCACCCCTCCACTTT
CASSKSSYNSPLHF
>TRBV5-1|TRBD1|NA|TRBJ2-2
TGCGCCAGCAGCTACCTAATCCAGGGGGCCGGCGGGGAGCTGTTTTTT
CASSYLIQGAGGELFF
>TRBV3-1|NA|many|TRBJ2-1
TGTGCCAGCAGCCAAGTCGGGGAGCAGTTCTTC
CASSQVGEQFF
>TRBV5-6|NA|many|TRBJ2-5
TGTGCCAGCAGCTCGGAGAGAGGGGCTTGGGAGACCCAGTACTTC
CASSSERGAWETQYF
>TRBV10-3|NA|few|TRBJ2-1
TGTGCCATCAGTGAGTCTGGCTCCGGGTCCAATGAGCAGTTCTTC
CAISESGSGSNEQFF
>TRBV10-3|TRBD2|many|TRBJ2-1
TGTGCCATAGGACAAGCGGGGGCTTCTTTCAATGAGCAGTTCTTC
CAIGQAGASFNEQFF
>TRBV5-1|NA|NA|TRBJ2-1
TGCGCCAGCAGCGCAGGGAGTAGAGACAATGAGCAGTTCTTC
CASSAGSRDNEQFF
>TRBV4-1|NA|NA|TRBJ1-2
TGCGCCAGCAGCTCGGCACGGGGTGCCTATGGCTACACCTTC
CASSSARGAYGYTF
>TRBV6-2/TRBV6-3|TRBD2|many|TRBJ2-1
TGTGCCAGCAGTTCCCTGGCGGGGGGGAGTTACAATGAGCAGTTCTTC
CASSSLAGGSYNEQFF
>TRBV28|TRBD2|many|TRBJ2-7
TGTGCCAGCAGACTAGCGGGGGTGCACGAGCAGTACTTC
CASRLAGVHEQYF
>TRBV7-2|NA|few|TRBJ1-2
TGTGCCAGCAGCTTAGGGACCTCCTGCTATGGCTACACCTTC
CASSLGTSCYGYTF
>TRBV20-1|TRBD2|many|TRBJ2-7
TGCAGTGCTTGGGGGACTACCTACGAGCAGTACTTC
CSAWGTTYEQYF
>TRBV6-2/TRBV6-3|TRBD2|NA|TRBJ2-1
TGTACCAGCAGGCCGGATCCCTGGCGACTAGCGGGGGGGCATTGGTTCTTC
CTSRPDPWRLAGGHWFF
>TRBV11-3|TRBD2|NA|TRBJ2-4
TGTGCCAGCAGCCGTAAAAGGACTAGCGGGGAAACCAGGTACATTCAGTACTTC
CASSRKRTSGETRYIQYF
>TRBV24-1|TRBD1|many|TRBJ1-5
TGTGCCACCAGTGACATGACAGGGGATAGCAATCAGCCCCAGCATTTT
CATSDMTGDSNQPQHF
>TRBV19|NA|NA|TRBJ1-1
TGTGCCAGTAGTTCCCGGCAGGTCCCTGAAGCTTTCTTT
CASSSRQVPEAFF
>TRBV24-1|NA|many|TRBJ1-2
TGTGCCACCCGGGACGGAGATATGGAAGGCTACACCTTC
CATRDGDMEGYTF
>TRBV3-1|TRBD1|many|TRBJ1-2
TGTGCCAGCAGCCACCCGGGGACAGGGGGCTATGGCTACACCTTC
CASSHPGTGGYGYTF
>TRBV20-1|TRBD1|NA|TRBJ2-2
TGCAGTGCTAGGCCCACCGGGACAGTGATCACCGGGGAGCTGTTTTTT
CSARPTGTVITGELFF
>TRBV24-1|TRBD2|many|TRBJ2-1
TGTGCCACCAGGCAAAGACGGGGGGGCTACGATGAGCAGTTCTTC
CATRQRRGGYDEQFF
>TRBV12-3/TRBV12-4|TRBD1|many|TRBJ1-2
TGTGCCAGCAGTTTACTGCAGGGGGATGGCTACACCTTC
CASSLLQGDGYTF
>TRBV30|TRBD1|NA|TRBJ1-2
TGTGCCTGGACAAGACAGGGGATCTATGGCTACACCTTC
CAWTRQGIYGYTF